This T cell receptor (beta chain) was retrieved from a study of regulatory T cells in long-lasting Graves disease. Looking at the study overall: Antithyroid drugs had been taken by newly diagnosed Graves' patients for under 3 months. Study-wide results and limits: The number of shared public clonotypes was higher in persistent patients (approximately 3,000) than new patients (966).

CDR3-region Arm-PCR and iRepertoire HTBI primers produced the TCR beta libraries. TCRdb reanalysed the multiplex PCR reads using MiXCR and keeps one entry per CDR3 protein. The repertoire includes 500,000 or so distinct CDR3 sequences, roughly a sixth of them detected once, and 20% to 25% sits in the top ten. This CDR3 is 13 amino acids long. The V end was cut by 2 bases, the J end by 5 bases, with 9 bases between. Per germline, CDR1 KGHSH and CDR2 LQKENI. This clonotype was seen ten or more times. Its matching antigen is unknown. The time point was: newly diagnosed GD, antithyroid drugs for less than 3 months. Scientists built the TCR library using RNA that was extracted from PBMCs. Patients were from an endocrinology department in Xi'an, China. The same specimen was also included in a second study, on T cells in Graves' hyperthyroidism and ophthalmopathy. That study reports: The hyperthyroidism patients had all been newly diagnosed, and their disease duration was under 2 months. Their ages ranged from 18 to 65 years.

The rearrangement joins TRBV18 to TRBJ1-2, with D unclear. Specimen: peripheral blood mononuclear cells (PBMCs), collected at new diagnosis, from a patient treated with antithyroid drugs. The sequence derives from a woman aged 35-65 years with Graves disease. CDR3 coding DNA: TGTGCCAGCTCACCATTCGGCCCGTATGGCTACACCTTC. Translating gives CASSPFGPYGYTF.